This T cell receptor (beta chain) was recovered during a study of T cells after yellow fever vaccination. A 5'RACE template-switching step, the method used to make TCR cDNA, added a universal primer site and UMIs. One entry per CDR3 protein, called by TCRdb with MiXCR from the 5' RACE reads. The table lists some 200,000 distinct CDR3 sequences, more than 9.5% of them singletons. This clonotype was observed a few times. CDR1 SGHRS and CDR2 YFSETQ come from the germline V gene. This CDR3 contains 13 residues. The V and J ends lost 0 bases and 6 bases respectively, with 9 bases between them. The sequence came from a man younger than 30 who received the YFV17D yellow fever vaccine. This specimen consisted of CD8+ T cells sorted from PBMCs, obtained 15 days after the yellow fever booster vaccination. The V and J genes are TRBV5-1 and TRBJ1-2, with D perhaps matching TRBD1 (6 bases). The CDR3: CASSLATGNGYTF. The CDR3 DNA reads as TGCGCCAGCAGCTTGGCTACAGGGAATGGCTACACCTTC. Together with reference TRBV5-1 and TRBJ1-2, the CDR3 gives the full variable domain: KAGVTQTPRYLIKTRGQQVTLSCSPISGHRSVSWYQQTPGQGLQFLFEYFSETQRNKGNFPGRFSGRQFSNSRSEMNVSTLELGDSALYLCASSLATGNGYTFGSGTRLTVV.